This T cell receptor (beta chain) was retrieved from a study of blood T cell repertoires in COVID-19. Study information: The analysed material was cDNA or gDNA that came from T cells, B-cell-depleted T cells, or PBMCs.

The CDR3 has 12 amino acids. Trimming removed 3 bases at V and 2 bases at J, with 5 bases between. Sequencing used immunoSEQ multiplex PCR; TCRdb keeps in-frame clones, though not all of them. The sample records about 110,000 clones, approximately 80% being singletons. This TCR was sampled from a woman aged 80 or over with acute or convalescent COVID-19. J is TRBJ2-7 and V is TRBV12-3 or TRBV12-4; unclear D gene. Sequencing was carried out using peripheral blood. The CDR3 bases are TGTGCCAGCAGTTTTGGCACCTACGAGCAGTACTTC. It codes for CASSFGTYEQYF.